The TCR beta chain described here comes from a study of CD8 T cells in Susac syndrome. Random hexamers were used to reverse transcribe an amount of about 0.45 to 1 ug RNA. TCRdb re-derived calls from the immunoSEQ multiplex PCR reads in MiXCR, one entry per CDR3 protein. The table has hundreds of thousands of distinct CDR3 sequences, 93% seen once. CDR1 MNHEY and CDR2 SVGEGT come from the germline V gene. This CDR3 contains 12 residues. V lost 10 bases and J 2 bases, leaving 12 bases between the germline ends. The sequenced sample was CD4+ T cells from PBMCs. The origin of this receptor is a human donor with multiple sclerosis. This chain links TRBV6-2 or TRBV6-3 with TRBJ2-7; D not resolved. For the CDR3, the DNA is TGTGCCACGAAGACGGATACCTACGAGCAGTACTTC. It translates to CATKTDTYEQYF.